Listed below are T cell receptor beta chains from one sample, sequenced in a study of cytomegalovirus exposure and HLA in healthy donors. Sequencing was performed with immunoSEQ multiplex PCR; in TCRdb, only in-frame clones are kept and a portion is missing. The sample lists more than 150,000 clones, roughly 80% occurring once. The sample consisted of PBMCs. These receptor sequences come from a girl between 10 and 17 years old in good health and CMV-seropositive. Each CDR3 is given with its conserved first and last residue. The D gene is left open where the match is weak. Some rows mark clone size as missing; the rest say once, few, many or name a class of expanded clone.

CASSLGTGGSYEQYF	TGTGCCAGCAGCTTAGGGACAGGGGGCTCCTACGAGCAGTACTTC	TRBD1	TRBV7-7	TRBJ2-7	.
CASSLSGVGMNTEAFF	TGCGCCAGCAGCTTGAGCGGGGTGGGCATGAACACTGAAGCTTTCTTT	.	TRBV5-1	TRBJ1-1	.
CAWSDRTVYEQYF	TGTGCCTGGAGTGACCGGACTGTCTACGAGCAGTACTTC	.	TRBV30	TRBJ2-7	.
CASSLVASGFGELFF	TGTGCCAGCAGTTTGGTAGCTTCTGGGTTCGGGGAGCTGTTTTTT	.	TRBV27	TRBJ2-2	.
CAISVSRGDWNTEAFF	TGTGCCATCAGTGTTTCTCGCGGAGATTGGAACACTGAAGCTTTCTTT	.	TRBV10-3	TRBJ1-1	.
CASSLPTGVSSYEQYF	TGTGCCAGCAGCCTACCGACAGGGGTTAGTTCCTACGAGCAGTACTTC	TRBD1	TRBV5-8	TRBJ2-7	.
CASSYSTSLNQPQHF	TGTGCCAGCAGTTACTCGACATCCCTCAATCAGCCCCAGCATTTT	.	TRBV6-6	TRBJ1-5	.
CASRQNTPGSTGELFF	TGCGCCAGCAGACAGAACACCCCGGGGAGCACCGGGGAGCTGTTTTTT	.	TRBV4-1	TRBJ2-2	.
CASSMASVRARAHYNEQFF	.	.	TRBV19	TRBJ2-1	.
CASSVEGYGYTF	TGTGCCAGCAGCGTAGAGGGGTATGGCTACACCTTC	.	TRBV9	TRBJ1-2	.
CASSSRNEQFF	TGTGCCAGTTCGAGTCGCAATGAGCAGTTCTTC	.	TRBV25-1	TRBJ2-1	.
CASRTGSQPQHF	TGTGCCAGCCGGACAGGCAGCCAGCCCCAGCATTTT	TRBD1	TRBV2	TRBJ1-5	.
CASSIGGQGADTGELFF	TGTGCCAGTAGTATAGGGGGACAGGGGGCTGACACCGGGGAGCTGTTTTTT	TRBD1	TRBV19	TRBJ2-2	.
CASSKPGQGREQYF	TGTGCCAGCAGTAAGCCGGGACAGGGTAGAGAGCAGTACTTC	TRBD1	TRBV5-4	TRBJ2-7	.
CASRPSSSTYEQYF	TGTGCCAGCAGACCTTCTAGCTCCACCTACGAGCAGTACTTC	.	TRBV25-1	TRBJ2-7	.
CASSVGQASTDTQYF	TGTGCCAGCAGCGTAGGTCAGGCCAGCACAGATACGCAGTATTTT	.	TRBV9	TRBJ2-3	.
CASSHRDRGTSTDTQYF	TGTGCCAGCAGCCATCGGGACAGGGGAACGTCCACAGATACGCAGTATTTT	TRBD1	TRBV7-9	TRBJ2-3	.
CASSLAGGQGGDTQYF	TGTGCCAGCAGCTTGGCCGGAGGACAGGGGGGAGATACGCAGTATTTT	TRBD1	TRBV5-5	TRBJ2-3	.
CASSLGAGQPQHF	TGTGCCAGCAGCTTAGGGGCTGGTCAGCCCCAGCATTTT	.	TRBV7-3	TRBJ1-5	.
CASWTGGYEQYF	TGTGCCAGCTGGACAGGGGGCTACGAGCAGTACTTC	TRBD1	TRBV27	TRBJ2-7	.
CSARMNTEAFF	TGCAGTGCGAGGATGAACACTGAAGCTTTCTTT	.	TRBV20-1	TRBJ1-1	.
CASSPQGNTEAFF	TGCGCCAGCAGTCCCCAGGGGAACACTGAAGCTTTCTTT	.	TRBV5-1	TRBJ1-1	.
CASSKTGTTGNTIYF	TGTGCCAGCAGTAAGACAGGGACGACTGGAAACACCATATATTTT	TRBD1	TRBV6-5	TRBJ1-3	.
CASDQGASYEQYF	TGTGCCTCGGATCAGGGGGCCTCCTACGAGCAGTACTTC	TRBD1	TRBV30	TRBJ2-7	.
CASSLATLVVPRF	TGTGCCAGCAGCTTAGCGACCCTAGTCGTGCCGCGATTC	.	TRBV7-2	TRBJ2-7	.
CASGFLVANTGELFF	TGTGCTAGTGGTTTCCTAGTCGCGAACACCGGGGAGCTGTTTTTT	.	TRBV12-5	TRBJ2-2	.
CASSKLASTDTQYF	TGTGCCAGCAGTAAGCTTGCGAGCACAGATACGCAGTATTTT	.	TRBV11-2	TRBJ2-3	once
CASSRWTSAQETQYF	TGCGCCAGCAGTCGCTGGACTAGCGCCCAAGAGACCCAGTACTTC	TRBD2	TRBV23-1	TRBJ2-5	.
CASSLGGGLAGVSYNEQFF	TGTGCCAGCAGCTTAGGCGGGGGTCTAGCGGGAGTCTCCTACAATGAGCAGTTCTTC	TRBD2	TRBV7-8	TRBJ2-1	.
CAWSVTSGRGNEQFF	TGTGCCTGGAGTGTTACTAGCGGGCGGGGGAATGAGCAGTTCTTC	TRBD2	TRBV30	TRBJ2-1	.
CASSTSPGGVYEQYF	TGTGCCAGTAGTACCAGCCCGGGGGGCGTGTACGAGCAGTACTTC	.	TRBV19	TRBJ2-7	.
CASSWGLAGVTNEQFF	TGTGCCAGCAGCTGGGGACTAGCGGGAGTTACGAATGAGCAGTTCTTC	TRBD2	TRBV5-6	TRBJ2-1	.
CAWTHGTEGYEQYF	TGTGCCTGGACGCACGGGACAGAGGGCTACGAGCAGTACTTC	TRBD1	TRBV30	TRBJ2-7	.
CASSILGSGSETQYF	TGTGCCAGTAGTATATTGGGAAGCGGGAGTGAGACCCAGTACTTC	TRBD2	TRBV19	TRBJ2-5	.
CASSPSGNSYNEQFF	TGTGCCAGCAGCCCAAGCGGGAACTCCTACAATGAGCAGTTCTTC	TRBD2	TRBV9	TRBJ2-1	.
CASSFNRADEQFF	TGTGCCAGCAGCTTTAATAGAGCCGATGAGCAGTTCTTC	.	TRBV11-3	TRBJ2-1	.
CASSLDGRGTGNTIYF	TGTGCCAGCAGCTTGGACGGGCGGGGGACTGGAAACACCATATATTTT	.	TRBV5-4	TRBJ1-3	.
CASSEWVGNAGLSTDTQYF	TGTGCCAGCAGTGAATGGGTCGGGAACGCAGGACTAAGCACAGATACGCAGTACTTT	.	TRBV6-1	TRBJ2-3	.
CASSRTGIGETQYF	TGTGCCAGCAGCCGCACAGGGATTGGGGAGACCCAGTACTTC	.	TRBV6-5	TRBJ2-5	.
CASSPPLGETQYF	TGTGCCAGCTCACCACCCCTCGGGGAGACCCAGTACTTC	.	TRBV18	TRBJ2-5	once